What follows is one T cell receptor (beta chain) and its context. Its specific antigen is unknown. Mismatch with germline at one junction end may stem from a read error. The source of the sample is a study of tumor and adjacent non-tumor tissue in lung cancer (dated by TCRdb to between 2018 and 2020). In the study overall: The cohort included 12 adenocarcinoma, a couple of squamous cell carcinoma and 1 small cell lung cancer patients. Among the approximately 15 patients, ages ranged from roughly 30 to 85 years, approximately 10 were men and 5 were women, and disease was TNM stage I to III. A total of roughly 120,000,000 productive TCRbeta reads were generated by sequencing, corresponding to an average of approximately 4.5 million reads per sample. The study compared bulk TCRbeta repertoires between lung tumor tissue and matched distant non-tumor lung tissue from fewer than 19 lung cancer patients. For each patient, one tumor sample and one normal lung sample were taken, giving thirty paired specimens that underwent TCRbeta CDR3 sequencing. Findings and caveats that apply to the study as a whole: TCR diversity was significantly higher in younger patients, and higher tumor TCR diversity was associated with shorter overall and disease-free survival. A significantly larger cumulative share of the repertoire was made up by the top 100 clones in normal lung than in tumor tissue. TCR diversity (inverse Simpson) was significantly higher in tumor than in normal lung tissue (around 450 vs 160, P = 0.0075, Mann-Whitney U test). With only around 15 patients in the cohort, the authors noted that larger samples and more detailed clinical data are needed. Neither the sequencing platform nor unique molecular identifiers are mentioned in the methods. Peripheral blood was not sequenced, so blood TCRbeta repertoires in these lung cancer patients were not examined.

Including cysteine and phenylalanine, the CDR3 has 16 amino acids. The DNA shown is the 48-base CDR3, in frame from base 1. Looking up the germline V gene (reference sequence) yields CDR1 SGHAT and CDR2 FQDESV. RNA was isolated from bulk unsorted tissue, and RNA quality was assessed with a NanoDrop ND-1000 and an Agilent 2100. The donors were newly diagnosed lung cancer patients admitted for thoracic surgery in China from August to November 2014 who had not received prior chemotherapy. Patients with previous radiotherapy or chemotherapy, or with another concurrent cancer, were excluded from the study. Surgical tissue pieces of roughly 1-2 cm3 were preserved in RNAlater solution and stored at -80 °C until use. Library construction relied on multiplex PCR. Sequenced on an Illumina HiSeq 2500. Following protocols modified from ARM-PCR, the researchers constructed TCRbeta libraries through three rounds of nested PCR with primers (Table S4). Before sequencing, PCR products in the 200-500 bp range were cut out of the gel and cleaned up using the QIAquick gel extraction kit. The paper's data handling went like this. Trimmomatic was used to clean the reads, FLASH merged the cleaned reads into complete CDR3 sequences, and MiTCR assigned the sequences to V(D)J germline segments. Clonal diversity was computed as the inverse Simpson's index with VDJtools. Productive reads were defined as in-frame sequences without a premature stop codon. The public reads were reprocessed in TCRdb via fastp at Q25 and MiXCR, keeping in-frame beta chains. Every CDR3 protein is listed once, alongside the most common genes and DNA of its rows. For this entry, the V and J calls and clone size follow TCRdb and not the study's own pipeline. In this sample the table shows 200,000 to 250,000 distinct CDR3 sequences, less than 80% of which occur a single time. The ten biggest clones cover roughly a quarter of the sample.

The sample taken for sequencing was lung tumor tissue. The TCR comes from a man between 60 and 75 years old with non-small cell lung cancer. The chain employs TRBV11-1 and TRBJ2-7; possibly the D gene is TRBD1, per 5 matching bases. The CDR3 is CASSLGIRDSSYEQYF. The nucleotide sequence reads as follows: TGTGCCAGCAGCTTAGGGATTCGTGACAGCTCCTACGAGCAGTATTTC.